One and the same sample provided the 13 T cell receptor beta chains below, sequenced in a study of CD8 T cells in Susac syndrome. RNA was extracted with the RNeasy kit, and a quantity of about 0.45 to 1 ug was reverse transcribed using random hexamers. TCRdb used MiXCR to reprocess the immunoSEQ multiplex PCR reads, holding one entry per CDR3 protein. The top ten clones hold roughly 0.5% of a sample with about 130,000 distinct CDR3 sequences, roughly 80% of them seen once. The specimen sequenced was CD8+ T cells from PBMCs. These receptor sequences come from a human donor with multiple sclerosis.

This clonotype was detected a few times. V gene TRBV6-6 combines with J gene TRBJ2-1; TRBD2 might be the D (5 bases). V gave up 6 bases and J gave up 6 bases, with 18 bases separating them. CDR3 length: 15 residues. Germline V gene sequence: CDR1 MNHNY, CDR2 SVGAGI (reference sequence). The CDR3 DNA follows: TGTGCCAGCAGCTATGAGGGAGTCTCAGTCAATGAGCAGTTCTTC. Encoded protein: CASSYEGVSVNEQFF.

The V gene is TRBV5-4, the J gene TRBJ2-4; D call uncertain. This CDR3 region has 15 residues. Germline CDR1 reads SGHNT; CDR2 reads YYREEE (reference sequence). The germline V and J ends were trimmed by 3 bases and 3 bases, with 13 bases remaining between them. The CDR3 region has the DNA TGTGCCAGCAGCTCCAGCGACTTCGACAAAAACATTCAGTACTTC. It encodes CASSSSDFDKNIQYF.

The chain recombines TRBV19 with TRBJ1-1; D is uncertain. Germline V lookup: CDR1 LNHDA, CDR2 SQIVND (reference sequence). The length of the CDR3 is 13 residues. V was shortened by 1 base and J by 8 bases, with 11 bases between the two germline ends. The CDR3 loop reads CASSIVALKEAFF. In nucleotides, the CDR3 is TGTGCCAGTAGTATAGTGGCACTAAAGGAAGCTTTCTTT. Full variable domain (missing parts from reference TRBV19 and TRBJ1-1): DGGITQSPKYLFRKEGQNVTLSCEQNLNHDAMYWYRQDPGQGLRLIYYSQIVNDFQKGDIAEGYSVSREKKESFPLTVTSAQKNPTAFYLCASSIVALKEAFFGQGTRLTVV.

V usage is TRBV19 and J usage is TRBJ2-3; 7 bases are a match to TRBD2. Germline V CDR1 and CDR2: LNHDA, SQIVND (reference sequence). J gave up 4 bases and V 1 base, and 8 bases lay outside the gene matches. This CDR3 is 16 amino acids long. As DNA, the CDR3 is TGTGCCAGTAGTATAGCCTGGCGGGAGAGGGCAGATACGCAGTATTTT. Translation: CASSIAWRERADTQYF.

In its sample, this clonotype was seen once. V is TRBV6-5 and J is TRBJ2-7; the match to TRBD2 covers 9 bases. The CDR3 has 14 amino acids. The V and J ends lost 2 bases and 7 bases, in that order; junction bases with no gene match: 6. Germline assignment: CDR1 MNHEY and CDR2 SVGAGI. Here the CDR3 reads CASSYAGGPREQYF. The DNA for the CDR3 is TGTGCCAGCAGTTACGCGGGGGGGCCTAGGGAGCAGTACTTC.

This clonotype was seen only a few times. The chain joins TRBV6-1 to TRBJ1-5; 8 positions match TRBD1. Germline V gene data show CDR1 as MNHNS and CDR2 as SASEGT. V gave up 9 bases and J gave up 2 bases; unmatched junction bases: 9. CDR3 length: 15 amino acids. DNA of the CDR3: TGTGCCAGTACAGGGGGTGGTTATGGCAATCAGCCCCAGCATTTT. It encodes CASTGGGYGNQPQHF.

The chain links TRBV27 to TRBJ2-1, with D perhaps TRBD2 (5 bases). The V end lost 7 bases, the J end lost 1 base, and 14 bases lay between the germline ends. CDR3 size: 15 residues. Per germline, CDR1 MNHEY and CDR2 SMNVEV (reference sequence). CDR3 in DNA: TGTGCCAGCATCCTTAGAGGGAGTTCCTACAATGAGCAGTTCTTC. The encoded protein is CASILRGSSYNEQFF.

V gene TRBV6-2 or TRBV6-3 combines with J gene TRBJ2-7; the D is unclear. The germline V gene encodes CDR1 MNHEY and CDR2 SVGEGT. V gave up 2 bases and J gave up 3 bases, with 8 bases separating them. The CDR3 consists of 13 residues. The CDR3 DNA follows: TGTGCCAGCAGTTACGGTTCCCTCTACGAGCAGTACTTC. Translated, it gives CASSYGSLYEQYF.

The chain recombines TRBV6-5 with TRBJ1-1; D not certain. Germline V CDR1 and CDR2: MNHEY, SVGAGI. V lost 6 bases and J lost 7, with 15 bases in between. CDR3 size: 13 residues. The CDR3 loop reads CASSESPVDEAFF. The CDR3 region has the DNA TGTGCCAGCAGCGAGTCCCCGGTGGATGAAGCTTTCTTT.

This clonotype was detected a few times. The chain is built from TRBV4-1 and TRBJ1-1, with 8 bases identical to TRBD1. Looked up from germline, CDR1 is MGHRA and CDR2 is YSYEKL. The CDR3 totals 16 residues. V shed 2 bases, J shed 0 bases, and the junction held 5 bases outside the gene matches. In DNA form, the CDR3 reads TGCGCCAGCAGCCAATCGAAGGACAGGGTGAACACTGAAGCTTTCTTT. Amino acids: CASSQSKDRVNTEAFF.

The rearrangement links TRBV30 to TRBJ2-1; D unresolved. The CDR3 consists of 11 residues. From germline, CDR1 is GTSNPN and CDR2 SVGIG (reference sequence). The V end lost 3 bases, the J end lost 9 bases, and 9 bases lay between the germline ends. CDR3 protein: CAWRSFSEQFF. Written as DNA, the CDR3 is TGTGCCTGGAGGTCCTTTAGTGAGCAGTTCTTC. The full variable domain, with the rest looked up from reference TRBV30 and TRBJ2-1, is SQTIHQWPATLVQPVGSPLSLECTVEGTSNPNLYWYRQAAGRGLQLLFYSVGIGQISSEVPQNLSASRPQDRQFILSSKKLLLSDSGFYLCAWRSFSEQFFGPGTRLTVL.

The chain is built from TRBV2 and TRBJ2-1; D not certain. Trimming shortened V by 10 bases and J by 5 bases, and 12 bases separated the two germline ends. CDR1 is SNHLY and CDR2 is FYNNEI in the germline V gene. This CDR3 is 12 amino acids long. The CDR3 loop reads CAIKLSDNEQFF. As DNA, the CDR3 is TGTGCCATTAAACTGTCGGACAATGAGCAGTTCTTC.

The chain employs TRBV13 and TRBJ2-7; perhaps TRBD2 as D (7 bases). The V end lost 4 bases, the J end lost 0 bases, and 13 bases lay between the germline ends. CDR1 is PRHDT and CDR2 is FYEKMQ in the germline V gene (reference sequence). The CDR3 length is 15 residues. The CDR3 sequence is CASSSLGGLSYEQYF. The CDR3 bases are TGTGCCAGCAGCTCTCTCGGGGGGCTCTCCTACGAGCAGTACTTC.